This TCR beta chain was identified during a study of blood T cell repertoires in COVID-19. Repertoires were generated with immunoSEQ multiplex PCR, while TCRdb's copy carries only in-frame clones and drops some. The sample has approximately 250,000 clones; 65% to 90% are singletons. Germline CDR1 SQVTM, CDR2 ANQGSEA. CDR3 length equals 13 residues. The trim removed 7 bases at V and 7 bases at J, leaving 9 bases unmatched. The sample was peripheral blood. This TCR was recovered from a woman aged 40-49 years who had recovered from COVID-19. The J gene is TRBJ1-4, the V gene TRBV29-1, with 7 bases lining up with TRBD1. CDR3 sequence: CSAQRQGREKLFF. Here the CDR3 DNA reads TGCAGCGCCCAGAGACAGGGACGTGAAAAACTGTTTTTT.